The 21 T cell receptor beta chains in this list originate from one sample, sequenced in a study of blood T cell repertoires in COVID-19. Clones were sequenced by immunoSEQ multiplex PCR, and TCRdb holds only the in-frame ones, with some missing. This sample has about 290,000 clones, with roughly 90% found just once. The source material was peripheral blood. The source is a woman in her 30s with COVID-19, enrolled during active disease.

The chain carries TRBV12-5 and TRBJ2-7, with no clear D. V dropped 5 bases and J dropped 7 bases, with 9 bases sitting between them. The CDR3 length is 11 residues. The germline CDR1 and CDR2 sequences are LGHNT and FRNRAP. CDR3 nucleotide sequence: TGTGCTAGTGGTAATCTAGGAGAGCAGTACTTC. Protein product: CASGNLGEQYF.

This chain uses TRBV19 with TRBJ2-2; 11 bases are a match to TRBD2. V was pared by 5 bases and J by 7 bases, with 15 bases of the junction left unmatched. This CDR3 is built from 18 residues. In germline, CDR1 is LNHDA, CDR2 SQIVND (reference sequence). The CDR3 is CASSPTGVSGGAVGELFF. In nucleotides, the CDR3 is TGTGCCAGTAGTCCCACGGGTGTTAGCGGGGGGGCCGTCGGGGAGCTGTTTTTT.

This chain uses TRBV30 with TRBJ1-1; TRBD1 agrees at 10 bases. Germline CDR1 and CDR2: GTSNPN and SVGIG (reference sequence). The length of the CDR3 is 14 residues. Trimming removed 1 base from V and 3 bases from J; junction bases left unmatched: 2. CDR3 sequence: CAWSAGQGDTEAFF. Written as DNA, the CDR3 is TGTGCCTGGAGTGCCGGACAGGGGGACACTGAAGCTTTCTTT. Full variable domain (rest looked up from reference TRBV30 and TRBJ1-1): SQTIHQWPATLVQPVGSPLSLECTVEGTSNPNLYWYRQAAGRGLQLLFYSVGIGQISSEVPQNLSASRPQDRQFILSSKKLLLSDSGFYLCAWSAGQGDTEAFFGQGTRLTVV.

The rearrangement uses TRBV19 and TRBJ2-1; 9 bases are a match to TRBD1. The trim removed 8 bases at V and 3 bases at J, leaving 5 bases unmatched. CDR1 and CDR2 from the germline V gene are LNHDA and SQIVND (reference sequence). The CDR3 has 14 residues. CDR3 sequence: CASADRGLYNEQFF. The CDR3, as DNA: TGTGCCAGTGCGGACAGGGGACTCTACAATGAGCAGTTCTTC. Using reference TRBV19 and TRBJ2-1 for the parts outside the CDR3, the full variable domain is DGGITQSPKYLFRKEGQNVTLSCEQNLNHDAMYWYRQDPGQGLRLIYYSQIVNDFQKGDIAEGYSVSREKKESFPLTVTSAQKNPTAFYLCASADRGLYNEQFFGPGTRLTVL.

This chain uses TRBV19 with TRBJ1-5, with 7 bases matching TRBD1. This CDR3 comprises 17 residues. Looked up from germline, CDR1 is LNHDA and CDR2 is SQIVND (reference sequence). Trimming at V came to 2 bases and at J to 7 bases, leaving 14 bases not matched to a gene. The CDR3 sequence is CASSIWFGEGAEQPQHF. The CDR3 DNA sequence: TGTGCCAGTAGTATATGGTTTGGAGAGGGGGCAGAGCAGCCCCAGCATTTT.

The chain couples TRBV13 to TRBJ2-5, with 10 bases identical to TRBD2. The V and J ends lost 2 bases and 5 bases, in that order; junction bases with no gene match: 8. Germline V CDR1 and CDR2: PRHDT, FYEKMQ (reference sequence). This CDR3 comprises 16 residues. The CDR3 loop is CASSLPAGGPPETQYF. The DNA of the CDR3 is TGTGCCAGCAGCTTACCAGCGGGGGGGCCTCCGGAGACCCAGTACTTC.

This clone was observed once. V usage is TRBV11-2 and J usage is TRBJ1-6; D call uncertain. Germline V gives CDR1 SGHAT, CDR2 FQNNGV. Trimming cost V 2 bases and J 8 bases, with 7 bases left between them. This CDR3 spans 13 amino acids. The DNA of the CDR3 is TGTGCCAGCAGCTTATTCCGGGATTCACCCCTCCACTTT. Its protein is CASSLFRDSPLHF.

The chain employs TRBV4-2 and TRBJ1-1, with 7 bases aligning to TRBD1. CDR1 is LGHNA and CDR2 is YNFKEQ in the germline V gene. The CDR3 runs to 16 residues. J was trimmed by 5 bases and V by 4 bases; bases with no gene match: 13. The CDR3 here is CASSRNRGSVRTEAFF. The CDR3 DNA sequence: TGTGCCAGCAGCCGGAACAGGGGCAGTGTGAGGACTGAAGCTTTCTTT.

This rearrangement joins TRBV27 to TRBJ1-5; 7 positions agree with TRBD1. V dropped 3 bases and J dropped 2; count of bases not matched to a gene: 16. The CDR3 is 19 amino acids. Germline V gene sequence: CDR1 MNHEY, CDR2 SMNVEV (reference sequence). The CDR3 protein is CASSLLGAGGRYGNQPQHF. The CDR3 DNA is TGTGCCAGCAGTTTGTTGGGGGCAGGGGGACGATATGGCAATCAGCCCCAGCATTTT.

This clone was recorded only once. V usage is TRBV19 and J usage is TRBJ1-4; 7 bases are shared with TRBD1. Germline CDR1 LNHDA, CDR2 SQIVND (reference sequence). The CDR3 is made up of 15 amino acids. V was pared by 5 bases and J by 6 bases, with 9 bases of the junction left unmatched. CDR3 region: CASSPGQEQYEKLFF. The CDR3 region has the DNA TGTGCCAGTAGTCCTGGACAGGAACAATATGAAAAACTGTTTTTT.

The rearrangement links TRBV6-5 to TRBJ1-2, with a possible D match to TRBD1 (6 bases). V was shortened by 6 bases and J by 3 bases, with 8 bases between the two germline ends. Germline lookup yields CDR1 MNHEY and CDR2 SVGAGI. The CDR3 runs to 12 residues. CDR3 in amino acids: CASSDRYYGYTF. The CDR3 coding sequence is TGTGCCAGCAGCGACAGGTACTATGGCTACACCTTC.

The V gene is TRBV20-1, the J gene TRBJ1-3; unclear D gene. The CDR3 consists of 14 residues. Between the trimmed V and J ends, which lost 3 bases and 0 bases, there was a span of 9 bases. Germline CDR1 and CDR2: DFQATT and SNEGSKA (reference sequence). Here the CDR3 DNA reads TGCAGTGCTAGTCTAGGGAGCTCTGGAAACACCATATATTTT. Translated, it gives CSASLGSSGNTIYF.

This clone was counted between two and nine times. This rearrangement joins TRBV27 to TRBJ1-1; D is possibly TRBD1 (5 bases). The germline V gene encodes CDR1 MNHEY and CDR2 SMNVEV (reference sequence). V lost 7 bases and J 6 bases, leaving 18 bases between the germline ends. There are 14 residues in the CDR3. The CDR3 sequence: CASKLRGYFAEAFF. As DNA, the CDR3 is TGTGCCAGCAAACTACGGGGGTATTTCGCTGAAGCTTTCTTT.

The rearrangement uses TRBV5-6 and TRBJ1-2, with a possible D match to TRBD1 (6 bases). Trimming shortened V by 1 base and J by 4 bases, and 11 bases separated the two germline ends. CDR1 and CDR2 (germline): SGHDT, YYEEEE. The CDR3 covers 14 residues. CDR3 sequence: CASSLPTGAYGYTF. Here the CDR3 DNA reads TGTGCCAGCAGCTTGCCGACAGGAGCCTATGGCTACACCTTC. The variable domain in full, completed from reference TRBV5-6 and TRBJ1-2, reads DAGVTQSPTHLIKTRGQQVTLRCSPKSGHDTVSWYQQALGQGPQFIFQYYEEEERQRGNFPDRFSGHQFPNYSSELNVNALLLGDSALYLCASSLPTGAYGYTFGSGTRLTVV.

V is TRBV7-6 and J is TRBJ2-5; 8 nucleotides match TRBD1. Germline V gives CDR1 SGHVS, CDR2 FNYEAQ. The CDR3 is 15 amino acids. V shed 4 bases, J shed 4 bases, and the junction held 8 bases outside the gene matches. The DNA of the CDR3 is TGTGCCAGCAGCTGGGTGACAGGGGCCCTAGAGACCCAGTACTTC. Translated, it gives CASSWVTGALETQYF.

The V gene is TRBV6-5, the J gene TRBJ2-6; D perhaps matches TRBD1 (5 bases). The germline CDR1 and CDR2 sequences are MNHEY and SVGAGI. V lost 0 bases and J lost 0, with 6 bases in between. This CDR3 has 16 amino acids. CDR3 sequence: CASSYSGASGANVLTF. For the CDR3, the DNA is TGTGCCAGCAGTTACTCAGGGGCCTCTGGGGCCAACGTCCTGACTTTC.

The chain recombines TRBV7-9 with TRBJ2-1, with D maybe TRBD2 (7 bases). The CDR3 spans 15 residues. Germline V gives CDR1 SEHNR, CDR2 FQNEAQ (reference sequence). Trimming stripped 5 bases from V and 2 bases from J, with 13 bases between. The CDR3 DNA is TGTGCCAGCAGCAAGGGCGGGGGCACCTACAATGAGCAGTTCTTC. Protein: CASSKGGGTYNEQFF.

The rearrangement joins TRBV12-3 or TRBV12-4 to TRBJ1-4; 8 positions match TRBD1. V was clipped by 5 bases and J by 6 bases; unmatched bases: 2. This CDR3 spans 13 amino acids. This CDR3 reads CASSDRGYEKLFF. The CDR3 nucleotides read TGTGCCAGCAGTGACAGGGGCTATGAAAAACTGTTTTTT.

The chain recombines TRBV18 with TRBJ1-2; D is perhaps TRBD1 (6 bases). CDR1 and CDR2 (germline): KGHSH, LQKENI. V lost 5 bases to trimming and J lost 8 bases, with 21 bases between them. This CDR3 region has 15 residues. The CDR3 nucleotides are TGTGCCAGCTCATCCAGGGGCGGCCTGGTCGACGGCTACACCTTC. Its translation is CASSSRGGLVDGYTF.

V and J are TRBV4-1 and TRBJ1-2; 7 bases map to TRBD1. With V trimmed by 2 bases and J by 4 bases, 10 bases remained unmatched. The CDR3 is 16 amino acids. Germline loops: CDR1 MGHRA, CDR2 YSYEKL. The chain's CDR3 is CASSQLPPGQFYGYTF. As DNA, the CDR3 is TGCGCCAGCAGCCAACTTCCGCCGGGACAGTTCTATGGCTACACCTTC.

The chain has TRBV5-8 and TRBJ2-5; 7 nucleotides match TRBD1. Trimming removed 5 bases from V and 5 bases from J; junction bases left unmatched: 12. The length of the CDR3 is 15 residues. The germline V gene encodes CDR1 SGHTS and CDR2 YDEGEE. For the CDR3, the DNA is TGTGCCAGCAGGCCGGGACAGCCGGTGGAGGAGACCCAGTACTTC. Amino acids: CASRPGQPVEETQYF.